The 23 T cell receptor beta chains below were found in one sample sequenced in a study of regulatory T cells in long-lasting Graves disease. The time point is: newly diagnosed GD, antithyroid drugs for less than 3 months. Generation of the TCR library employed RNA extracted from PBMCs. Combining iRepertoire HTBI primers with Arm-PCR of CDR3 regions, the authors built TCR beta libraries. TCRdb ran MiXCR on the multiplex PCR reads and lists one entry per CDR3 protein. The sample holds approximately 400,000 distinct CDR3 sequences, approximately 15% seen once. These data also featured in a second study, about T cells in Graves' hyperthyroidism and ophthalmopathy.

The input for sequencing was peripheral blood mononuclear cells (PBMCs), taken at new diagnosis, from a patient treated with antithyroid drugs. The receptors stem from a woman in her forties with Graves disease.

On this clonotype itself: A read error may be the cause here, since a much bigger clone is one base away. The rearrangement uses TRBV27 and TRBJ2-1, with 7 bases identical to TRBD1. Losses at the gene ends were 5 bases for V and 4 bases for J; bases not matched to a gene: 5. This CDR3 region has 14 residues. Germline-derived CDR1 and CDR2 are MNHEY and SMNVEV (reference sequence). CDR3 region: CASSTPDRYNEQFF. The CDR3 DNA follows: TGTGCCAGCAGTACCCCGGACAGGTACAATGAGCAGTTCTTC.

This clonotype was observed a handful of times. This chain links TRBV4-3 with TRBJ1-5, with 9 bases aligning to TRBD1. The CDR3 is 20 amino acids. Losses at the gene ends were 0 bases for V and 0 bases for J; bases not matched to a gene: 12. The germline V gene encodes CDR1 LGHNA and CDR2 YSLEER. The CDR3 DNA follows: TGCGCCAGCAGCCAAGATCGTCCCGGGACAGGGTTTTATAGCAATCAGCCCCAGCATTTT. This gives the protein CASSQDRPGTGFYSNQPQHF.

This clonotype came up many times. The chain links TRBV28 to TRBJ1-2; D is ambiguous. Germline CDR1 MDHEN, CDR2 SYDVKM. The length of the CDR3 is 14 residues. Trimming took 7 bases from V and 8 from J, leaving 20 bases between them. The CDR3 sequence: CASTGGTDRGGYTF. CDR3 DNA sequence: TGTGCCAGCACCGGAGGAACGGACCGGGGAGGCTACACCTTC.

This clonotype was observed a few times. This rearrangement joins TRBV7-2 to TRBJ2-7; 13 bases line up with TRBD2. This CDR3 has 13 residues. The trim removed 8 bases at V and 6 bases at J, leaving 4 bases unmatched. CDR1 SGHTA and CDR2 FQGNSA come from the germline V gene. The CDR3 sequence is CASGWTSGSEQYF. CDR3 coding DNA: TGTGCCAGCGGTTGGACTAGCGGGAGCGAGCAGTACTTC. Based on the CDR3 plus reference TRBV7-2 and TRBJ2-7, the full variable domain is GAGVSQSPSNKVTEKGKDVELRCDPISGHTALYWYRQSLGQGLEFLIYFQGNSAPDKSGLPSDRFSAERTGGSVSTLTIQRTQQEDSAVYLCASGWTSGSEQYFGPGTRLTVT.

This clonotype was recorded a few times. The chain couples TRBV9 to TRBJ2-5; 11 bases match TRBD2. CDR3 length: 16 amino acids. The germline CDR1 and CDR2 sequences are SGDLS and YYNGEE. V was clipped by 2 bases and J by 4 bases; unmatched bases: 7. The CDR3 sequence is CASSVASGRFVETQYF. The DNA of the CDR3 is TGTGCCAGCAGCGTCGCTAGCGGGAGGTTCGTAGAGACCCAGTACTTC.

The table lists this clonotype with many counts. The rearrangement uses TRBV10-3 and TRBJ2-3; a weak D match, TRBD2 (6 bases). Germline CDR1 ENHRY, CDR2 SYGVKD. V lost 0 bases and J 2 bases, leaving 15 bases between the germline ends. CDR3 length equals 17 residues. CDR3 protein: CAISESRASALTDTQYF. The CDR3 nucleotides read TGTGCCATCAGTGAGTCGAGGGCTAGCGCCCTCACAGATACGCAGTATTTT.

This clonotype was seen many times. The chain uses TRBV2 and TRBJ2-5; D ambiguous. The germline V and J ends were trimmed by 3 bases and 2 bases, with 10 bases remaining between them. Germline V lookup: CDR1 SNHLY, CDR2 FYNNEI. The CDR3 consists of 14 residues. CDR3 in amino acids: CASSDIFSQETQYF. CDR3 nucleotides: TGTGCCAGCAGTGATATCTTCTCTCAAGAGACCCAGTACTTC. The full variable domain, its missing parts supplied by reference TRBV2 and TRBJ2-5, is EPEVTQTPSHQVTQMGQEVILRCVPISNHLYFYWYRQILGQKVEFLVSFYNNEISEKSEIFDDQFSVERPDGSNFTLKIRSTKLEDSAMYFCASSDIFSQETQYFGPGTRLLVL.

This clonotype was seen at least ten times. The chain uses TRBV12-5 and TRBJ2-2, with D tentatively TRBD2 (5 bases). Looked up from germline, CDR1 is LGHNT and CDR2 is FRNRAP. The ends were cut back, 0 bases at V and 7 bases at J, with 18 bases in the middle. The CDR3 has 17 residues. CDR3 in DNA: TGTGCTAGTGGTTTGGTTCTTAGTAGCGCCGAGAACGGGGAGCTGTTTTTT. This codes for CASGLVLSSAENGELFF.

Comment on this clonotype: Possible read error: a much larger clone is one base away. This CDR3 reads CASSRLGTGGVYEQYF. The CDR3 region has the DNA TGTGCCAGCAGTCGCTTAGGGACAGGGGGGGTGTACGAGCAGTACTTC. V is TRBV27 and J is TRBJ2-7; 11 bases align to TRBD1. The CDR3 runs 16 residues. Per germline, CDR1 MNHEY and CDR2 SMNVEV (reference sequence). J was trimmed by 4 bases and V by 5 bases; bases with no gene match: 10.

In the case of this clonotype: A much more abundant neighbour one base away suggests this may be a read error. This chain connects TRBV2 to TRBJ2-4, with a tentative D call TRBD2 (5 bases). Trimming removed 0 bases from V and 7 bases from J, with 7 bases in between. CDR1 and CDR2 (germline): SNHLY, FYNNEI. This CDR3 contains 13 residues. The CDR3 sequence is CASSEARANIQYF. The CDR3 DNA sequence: TGTGCCAGCAGTGAAGCGCGGGCGAACATTCAGTACTTC. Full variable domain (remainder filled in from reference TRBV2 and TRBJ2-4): EPEVTQTPSHQVTQMGQEVILRCVPISNHLYFYWYRQILGQKVEFLVSFYNNEISEKSEIFDDQFSVERPDGSNFTLKIRSTKLEDSAMYFCASSEARANIQYFGAGTRLSVL.

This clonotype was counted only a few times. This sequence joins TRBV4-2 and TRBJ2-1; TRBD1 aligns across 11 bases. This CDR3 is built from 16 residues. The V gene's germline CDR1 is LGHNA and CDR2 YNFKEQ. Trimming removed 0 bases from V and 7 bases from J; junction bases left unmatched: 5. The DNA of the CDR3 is TGTGCCAGCAGCCAAGATTTACGGGACAGGGGGAATGAGCAGTTCTTC. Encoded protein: CASSQDLRDRGNEQFF.

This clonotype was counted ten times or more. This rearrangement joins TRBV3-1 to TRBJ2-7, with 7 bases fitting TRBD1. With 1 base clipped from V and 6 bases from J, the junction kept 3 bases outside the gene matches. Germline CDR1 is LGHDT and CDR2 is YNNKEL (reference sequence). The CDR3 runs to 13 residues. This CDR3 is CASSQGQGVEQYF. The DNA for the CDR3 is TGTGCCAGCAGCCAAGGACAGGGTGTCGAGCAGTACTTC.

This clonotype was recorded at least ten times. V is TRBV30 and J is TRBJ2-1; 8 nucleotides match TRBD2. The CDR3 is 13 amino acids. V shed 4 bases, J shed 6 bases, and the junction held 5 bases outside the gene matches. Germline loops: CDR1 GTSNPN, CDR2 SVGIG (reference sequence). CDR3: CAWNTGGLNEQFF. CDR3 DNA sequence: TGTGCCTGGAATACGGGAGGGCTCAATGAGCAGTTCTTC.

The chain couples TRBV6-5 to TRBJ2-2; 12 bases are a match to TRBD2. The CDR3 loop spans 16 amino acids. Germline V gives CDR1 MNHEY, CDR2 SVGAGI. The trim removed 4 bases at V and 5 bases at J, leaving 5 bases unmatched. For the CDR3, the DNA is TGTGCCAGCAGTTCCCAACTAGCGGGAGGAACCGGGGAGCTGTTTTTT. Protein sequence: CASSSQLAGGTGELFF.

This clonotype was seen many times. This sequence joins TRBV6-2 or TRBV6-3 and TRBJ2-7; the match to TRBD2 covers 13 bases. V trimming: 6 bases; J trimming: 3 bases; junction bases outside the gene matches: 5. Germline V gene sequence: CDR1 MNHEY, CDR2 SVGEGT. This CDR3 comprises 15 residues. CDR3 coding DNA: TGTGCCAGCAGACAGACTAGCGGGGGGAACTACGAGCAGTACTTC. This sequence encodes CASRQTSGGNYEQYF.

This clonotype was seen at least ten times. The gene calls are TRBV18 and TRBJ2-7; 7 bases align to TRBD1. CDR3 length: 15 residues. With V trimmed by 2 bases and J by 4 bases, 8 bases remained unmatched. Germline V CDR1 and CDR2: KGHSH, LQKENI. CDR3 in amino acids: CASSPGIQGTYEQYF. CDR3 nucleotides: TGTGCCAGCTCACCAGGCATACAGGGGACGTACGAGCAGTACTTC. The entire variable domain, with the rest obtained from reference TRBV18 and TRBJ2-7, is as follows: NAGVMQNPRHLVRRRGQEARLRCSPMKGHSHVYWYRQLPEEGLKFMVYLQKENIIDESGMPKERFSAEFPKEGPSILRIQQVVRGDSAAYFCASSPGIQGTYEQYFGPGTRLTVT.

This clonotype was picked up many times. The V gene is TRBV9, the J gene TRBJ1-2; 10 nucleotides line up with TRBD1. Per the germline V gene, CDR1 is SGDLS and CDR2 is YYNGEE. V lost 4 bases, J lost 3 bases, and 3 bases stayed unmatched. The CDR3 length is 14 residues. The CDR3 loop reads CASSPGQGDYGYTF. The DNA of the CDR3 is TGTGCCAGCAGCCCCGGACAGGGGGACTATGGCTACACCTTC.

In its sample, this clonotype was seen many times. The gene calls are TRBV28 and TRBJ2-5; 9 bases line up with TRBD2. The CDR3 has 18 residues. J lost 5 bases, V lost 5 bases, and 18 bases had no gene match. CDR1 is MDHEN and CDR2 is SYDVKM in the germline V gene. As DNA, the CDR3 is TGTGCCAGCAGTCCACGCGACCAGCTGGCGGGAGGGCCTGAGACCCAGTACTTC. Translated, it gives CASSPRDQLAGGPETQYF. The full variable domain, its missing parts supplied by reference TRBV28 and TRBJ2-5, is DVKVTQSSRYLVKRTGEKVFLECVQDMDHENMFWYRQDPGLGLRLIYFSYDVKMKEKGDIPEGYSVSREKKERFSLILESASTNQTSMYLCASSPRDQLAGGPETQYFGPGTRLLVL.

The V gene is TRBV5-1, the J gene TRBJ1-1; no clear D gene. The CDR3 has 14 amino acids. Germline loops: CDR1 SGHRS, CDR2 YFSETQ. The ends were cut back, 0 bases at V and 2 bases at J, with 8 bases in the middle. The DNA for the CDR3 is TGCGCCAGCAGCTTGGTAGGCTTTAACACTGAAGCTTTCTTT. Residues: CASSLVGFNTEAFF. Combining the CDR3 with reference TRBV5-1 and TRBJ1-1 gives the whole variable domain KAGVTQTPRYLIKTRGQQVTLSCSPISGHRSVSWYQQTPGQGLQFLFEYFSETQRNKGNFPGRFSGRQFSNSRSEMNVSTLELGDSALYLCASSLVGFNTEAFFGQGTRLTVV.

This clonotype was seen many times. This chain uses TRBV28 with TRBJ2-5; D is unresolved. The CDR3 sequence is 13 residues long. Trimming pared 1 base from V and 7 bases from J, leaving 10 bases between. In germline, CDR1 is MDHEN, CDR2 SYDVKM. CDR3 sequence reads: CASSLSSRGTQYF. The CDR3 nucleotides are TGTGCCAGCAGTTTATCTAGTCGTGGGACCCAGTACTTC.

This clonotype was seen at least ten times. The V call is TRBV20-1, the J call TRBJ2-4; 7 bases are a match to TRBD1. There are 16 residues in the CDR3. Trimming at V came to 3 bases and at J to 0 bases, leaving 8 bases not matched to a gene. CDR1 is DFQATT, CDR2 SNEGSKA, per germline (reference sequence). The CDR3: CSARSQGLLAKNIQYF. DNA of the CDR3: TGCAGTGCTAGGTCACAGGGGCTACTAGCCAAAAACATTCAGTACTTC.

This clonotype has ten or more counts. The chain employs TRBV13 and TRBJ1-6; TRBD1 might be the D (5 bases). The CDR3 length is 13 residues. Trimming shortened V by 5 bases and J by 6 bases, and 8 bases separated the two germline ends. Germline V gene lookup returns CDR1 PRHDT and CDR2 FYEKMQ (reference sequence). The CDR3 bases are TGTGCCAGCAGCCCCCAGGGTAATTCACCCCTCCACTTT. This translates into CASSPQGNSPLHF.

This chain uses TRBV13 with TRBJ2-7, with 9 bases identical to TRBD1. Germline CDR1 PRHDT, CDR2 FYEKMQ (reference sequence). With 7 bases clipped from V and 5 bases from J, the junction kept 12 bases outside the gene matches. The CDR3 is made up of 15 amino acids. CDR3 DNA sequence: TGTGCCAGCAAAACCCGCGGGACAGGGATTCACGAGCAGTACTTC. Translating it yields CASKTRGTGIHEQYF.